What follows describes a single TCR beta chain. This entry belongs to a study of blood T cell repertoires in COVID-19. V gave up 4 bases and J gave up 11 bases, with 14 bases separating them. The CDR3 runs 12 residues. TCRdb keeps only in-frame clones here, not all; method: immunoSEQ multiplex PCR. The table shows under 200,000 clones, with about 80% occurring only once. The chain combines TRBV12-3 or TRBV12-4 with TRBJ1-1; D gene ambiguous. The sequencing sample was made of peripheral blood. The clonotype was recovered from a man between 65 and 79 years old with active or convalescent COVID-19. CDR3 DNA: TGTGCCAGCAGTTGGACGTCGGGCGGGGCTTTCTTT. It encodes CASSWTSGGAFF.